This passage covers 9 T cell receptor beta chains from one sample sequenced in a study of memory CD4+ T cells and cytomegalovirus serostatus. Single viable CD3+CD4+CD8-CD45RO+ cells were sorted as the memory CD4+ T cells. Produced via immunoSEQ multiplex PCR; TCRdb's table is partial and in-frame only. The sample consists of 45,000 to 50,000 clones, around 77% of them appearing once. The sequenced material came from memory CD4+ T cells from blood. The receptors here all came from an adult in good health and CMV-seronegative.

The chain is built from TRBV7-2 and TRBJ2-1; possibly TRBD2 for D (5 bases). Trimming took off 1 base at V and 5 bases at J, with 9 bases between the two ends. Germline-derived CDR1 and CDR2 are SGHTA and FQGNSA. CDR3 length: 14 residues. The CDR3 spells CASSLDPSHNEQFF. The CDR3 DNA is TGTGCCAGCAGCTTAGATCCTAGCCACAATGAGCAGTTCTTC.

The chain links TRBV11-2 to TRBJ2-3; D call uncertain. This CDR3 comprises 16 residues. V was clipped by 4 bases and J by 0 bases, with 14 bases between them. The germline V gene encodes CDR1 SGHAT and CDR2 FQNNGV. CDR3 DNA: TGTGCCAGCAGCTCCCTTAGCCTTCTAAGCACAGATACGCAGTATTTT. Its translation: CASSSLSLLSTDTQYF.

The rearrangement uses TRBV18 and TRBJ1-4; the D gene is possibly TRBD1 (5 bases). CDR1 is KGHSH and CDR2 is LQKENI in the germline V gene. V lost 4 bases and J lost 3, with 12 bases in between. This CDR3 has 15 amino acids. CDR3 sequence reads: CASSRYAGPNEKLFF. The CDR3 region has the DNA TGTGCCAGCTCACGTTATGCAGGGCCTAATGAAAAACTGTTTTTT. Supplemented by reference TRBV18 and TRBJ1-4, the full variable domain reads NAGVMQNPRHLVRRRGQEARLRCSPMKGHSHVYWYRQLPEEGLKFMVYLQKENIIDESGMPKERFSAEFPKEGPSILRIQQVVRGDSAAYFCASSRYAGPNEKLFFGSGTQLSVL.

The rearrangement uses TRBV6-6 and TRBJ1-5, with 10 bases fitting TRBD1. This CDR3 contains 15 residues. V lost 2 bases, J lost 5 bases, and 3 bases stayed unmatched. Per germline, CDR1 MNHNY and CDR2 SVGAGI (reference sequence). The CDR3 nucleotides are TGTGCCAGCAGTTACGGACAGGGGGGCCATCAGCCCCAGCATTTT. Its protein product is CASSYGQGGHQPQHF.

The V call is TRBV9, the J call TRBJ1-2; D is perhaps TRBD1 (6 bases). Trimming left V 0 bases short and J 10 bases short, with 13 bases between. The CDR3 consists of 13 residues. Looked up from germline, CDR1 is SGDLS and CDR2 is YYNGEE. The CDR3 reads CASSVVTGTLYTF. DNA for the CDR3: TGTGCCAGCAGCGTAGTTACAGGGACGCTCTACACCTTC. The variable domain in full, completed from reference TRBV9 and TRBJ1-2, reads DSGVTQTPKHLITATGQRVTLRCSPRSGDLSVYWYQQSLDQGLQFLIQYYNGEERAKGNILERFSAQQFPDLHSELNLSSLELGDSALYFCASSVVTGTLYTFGSGTRLTVV.

The chain is built from TRBV4-2 and TRBJ1-2, with 8 bases identical to TRBD1. From germline, CDR1 is LGHNA and CDR2 YNFKEQ. Unmatched junction bases numbered 8, after V lost 0 bases and J lost 2 bases. There are 17 residues in the CDR3. CDR3 nucleotides: TGTGCCAGCAGCCAAGACCTCTCAGGGGGCACGAACTATGGCTACACCTTC. This encodes CASSQDLSGGTNYGYTF.

The chain has TRBV10-1 and TRBJ1-5, with D perhaps matching TRBD1 (5 bases). Trimming shortened V by 6 bases and J by 0 bases, and 21 bases separated the two germline ends. The germline V gene encodes CDR1 WNHNN and CDR2 SYGVQD (reference sequence). The CDR3 is 18 residues long. The CDR3 sequence is CASRTTGDPGYSNQPQHF. The CDR3 DNA follows: TGCGCCAGCAGAACAACAGGAGACCCGGGCTATAGCAATCAGCCCCAGCATTTT.

This clone has more than one count but fewer than ten. The V gene is TRBV5-1, the J gene TRBJ2-5; D could derive from TRBD1 or TRBD2 (6 bases each). There are 14 residues in the CDR3. V was trimmed by 3 bases and J by 5 bases, leaving 14 bases between them. CDR1 and CDR2 from the germline V gene are SGHRS and YFSETQ. CDR3 residues: CASSSGAPRETQYF. The DNA of the CDR3 is TGCGCCAGCAGCTCGGGGGCTCCCCGGGAGACCCAGTACTTC.

This clone was observed a few times. The chain uses TRBV5-6 and TRBJ2-4, with 8 bases that match TRBD2. The CDR3 loop spans 14 amino acids. Germline V lookup: CDR1 SGHDT, CDR2 YYEEEE. The V segment lost 2 bases and the J segment 6 bases; nucleotides outside the gene matches: 4. CDR3 sequence (DNA): TGTGCCAGCAGCTTTCCGGGACTAGGAAACATTCAGTACTTC. Translated, it gives CASSFPGLGNIQYF.